This T cell receptor (beta chain) was recovered during a study of T cells expressing NK-cell markers. Across the whole study: HCMV seropositivity marked most of the eight sequenced donors; one was seronegative.

TCRdb re-called the 5' RACE reads and shows each CDR3 protein once, DNA omitted. The sample yields 400,000 to 500,000 distinct CDR3 sequences, of which the top ten take up 7.3%. The CDR3 length is 15 residues. Germline-derived CDR1 and CDR2 are KGHSH and LQKENI. The sequence was collected from a woman aged 18 to 69 in good health. Sequenced: blood T cells: a sorted CD56 or NKG2C T cell subset, CD4+ or CD8+ T cells, or bulk PBMC T cells (not recorded which). The chain employs TRBV18 and TRBJ2-7; TCRdb names TRBD1, which stays unverified in the absence of DNA. Here the CDR3 reads CASSPSGTGGYEQYF.